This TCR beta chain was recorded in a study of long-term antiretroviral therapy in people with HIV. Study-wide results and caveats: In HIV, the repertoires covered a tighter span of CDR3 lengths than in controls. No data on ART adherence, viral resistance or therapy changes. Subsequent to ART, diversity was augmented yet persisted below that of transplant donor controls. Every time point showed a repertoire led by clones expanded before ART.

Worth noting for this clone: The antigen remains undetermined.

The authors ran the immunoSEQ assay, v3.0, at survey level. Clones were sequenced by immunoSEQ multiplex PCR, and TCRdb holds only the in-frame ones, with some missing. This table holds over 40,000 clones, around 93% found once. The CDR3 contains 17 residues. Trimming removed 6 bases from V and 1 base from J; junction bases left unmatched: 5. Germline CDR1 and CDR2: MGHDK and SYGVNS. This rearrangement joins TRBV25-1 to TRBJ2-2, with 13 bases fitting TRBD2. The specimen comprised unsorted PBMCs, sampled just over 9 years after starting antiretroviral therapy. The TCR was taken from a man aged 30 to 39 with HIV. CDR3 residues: CASRGTSGAVNTGELFF. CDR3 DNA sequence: TGTGCCAGCAGAGGGACTAGCGGGGCTGTGAACACCGGGGAGCTGTTTTTT.